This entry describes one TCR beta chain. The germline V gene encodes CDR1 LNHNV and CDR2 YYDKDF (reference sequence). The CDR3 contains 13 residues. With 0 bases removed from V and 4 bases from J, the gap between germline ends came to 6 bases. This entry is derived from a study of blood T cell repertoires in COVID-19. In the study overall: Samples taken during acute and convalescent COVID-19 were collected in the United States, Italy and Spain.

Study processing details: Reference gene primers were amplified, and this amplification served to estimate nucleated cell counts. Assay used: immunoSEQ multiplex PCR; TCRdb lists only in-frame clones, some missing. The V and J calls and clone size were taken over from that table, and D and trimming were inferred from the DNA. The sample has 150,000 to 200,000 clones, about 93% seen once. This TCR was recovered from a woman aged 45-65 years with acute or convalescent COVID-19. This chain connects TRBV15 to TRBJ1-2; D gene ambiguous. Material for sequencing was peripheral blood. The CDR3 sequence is CATSRDAIYGYTF. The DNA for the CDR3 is TGTGCCACCAGCAGAGATGCGATCTATGGCTACACCTTC.